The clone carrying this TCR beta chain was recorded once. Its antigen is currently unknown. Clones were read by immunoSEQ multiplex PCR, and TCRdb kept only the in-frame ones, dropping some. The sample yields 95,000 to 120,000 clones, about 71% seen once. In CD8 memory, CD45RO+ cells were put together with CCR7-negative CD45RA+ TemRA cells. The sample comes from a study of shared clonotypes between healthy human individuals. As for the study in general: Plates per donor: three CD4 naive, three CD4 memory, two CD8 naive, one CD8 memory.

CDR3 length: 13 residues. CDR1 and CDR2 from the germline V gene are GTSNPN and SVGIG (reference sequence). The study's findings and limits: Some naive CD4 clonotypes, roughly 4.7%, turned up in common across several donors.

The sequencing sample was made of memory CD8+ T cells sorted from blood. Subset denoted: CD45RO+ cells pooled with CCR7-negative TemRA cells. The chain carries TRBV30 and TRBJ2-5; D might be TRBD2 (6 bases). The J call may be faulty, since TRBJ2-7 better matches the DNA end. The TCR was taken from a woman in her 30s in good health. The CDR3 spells CAWRATSSYEQYF. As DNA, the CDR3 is TGTGCCTGGAGAGCGACTAGCTCCTACGAGCAGTACTTC.